These 32 T cell receptor beta chains were all obtained from the same sample, sequenced in a study of beta chain features in type 1 diabetes. Investigators reverse transcribed all isolated RNA, so they sequenced expressed TCRB transcripts. Generated by immunoSEQ multiplex PCR, the TCRdb table keeps only in-frame clones and is missing some. Among under 300,000 clones listed, roughly 14% were seen once. These receptors' targets are unknown. Study-level results: Among patients with Type 1 diabetes, TCRB CDR3s were moderately but significantly shorter in every one of the four CD4+ subsets.

The specimen was naive CD4+ T cells from blood. These receptors all stem from a man under 40 with type 1 diabetes.

This clone came up a few times. The CDR3 is CASSMTGVDEKLFF. The CDR3 DNA reads as TGTGCCAGCAGCATGACAGGGGTTGATGAAAAACTGTTTTTT. The chain recombines TRBV7-9 with TRBJ1-4; 8 bases agree with TRBD1. V gave up 5 bases and J gave up 6 bases; unmatched junction bases: 5. Germline V lookup: CDR1 SEHNR, CDR2 FQNEAQ (reference sequence). The CDR3 totals 14 residues.

This clone was observed a handful of times. The rearrangement links TRBV5-4 to TRBJ2-7; possibly TRBD2 for D (6 bases). Germline lookup yields CDR1 SGHNT and CDR2 YYREEE (reference sequence). This CDR3 region has 14 residues. With 3 bases removed from V and 3 bases from J, the gap between germline ends came to 13 bases. The CDR3 DNA follows: TGTGCCAGCAGCTCGGGACTCAGAGTCTACGAGCAGTACTTC. Translation gives CASSSGLRVYEQYF.

This clone was recorded a few times. This sample also contains other DNA sequences that code for the same CDR3. The J gene is TRBJ1-1, the V gene TRBV4-1; D is possibly TRBD1 (5 bases). Germline V gene sequence: CDR1 MGHRA, CDR2 YSYEKL. Trimming removed 1 base at V and 1 base at J, with 10 bases between. The length of the CDR3 is 15 residues. The chain's CDR3 is CASSQAGTGNTEAFF. The DNA for the CDR3 is TGCGCCAGCAGCCAAGCCGGAACAGGGAACACTGAAGCTTTCTTT.

The chain joins TRBV2 to TRBJ2-5, with D possibly matching TRBD1 (5 bases). V was shortened by 4 bases and J by 5 bases, with 14 bases between the two germline ends. There are 14 residues in the CDR3. Germline CDR1 reads SNHLY; CDR2 reads FYNNEI. The CDR3 nucleotides are TGTGCCAGCAGTGGGGCAGGGCCTAGGGAGACCCAGTACTTC. As protein: CASSGAGPRETQYF. Full variable domain (rest looked up from reference TRBV2 and TRBJ2-5): EPEVTQTPSHQVTQMGQEVILRCVPISNHLYFYWYRQILGQKVEFLVSFYNNEISEKSEIFDDQFSVERPDGSNFTLKIRSTKLEDSAMYFCASSGAGPRETQYFGPGTRLLVL.

This clone was seen only a few times. V and J are TRBV19 and TRBJ2-1; 12 bases match TRBD2. The CDR3 consists of 16 residues. Germline lookup yields CDR1 LNHDA and CDR2 SQIVND (reference sequence). V lost 0 bases to trimming and J lost 8 bases; unmatched junction nucleotides: 5. The CDR3 loop reads CASSIDRTSGTHEQFF. As DNA, the CDR3 is TGTGCCAGTAGTATAGATAGGACTAGCGGGACCCATGAGCAGTTCTTC.

This clone was detected a few times. This sequence joins TRBV7-9 and TRBJ2-3; a weak D match, TRBD2 (8 bases). Germline lookup yields CDR1 SEHNR and CDR2 FQNEAQ (reference sequence). The CDR3 sequence is 15 residues long. The V end was cut by 5 bases, the J end by 2 bases, with 14 bases between. This CDR3 is CASSPGGGPTDTQYF. The CDR3 region has the DNA TGTGCCAGCAGCCCGGGAGGGGGCCCCACAGATACGCAGTATTTT.

This chain links TRBV6-5 with TRBJ2-5; D perhaps matches TRBD2 (7 bases). Between the trimmed V and J ends, which lost 9 bases and 2 bases, there was a span of 13 bases. This CDR3 comprises 13 residues. Germline CDR1 and CDR2: MNHEY and SVGAGI. The CDR3 here is CASRGRGQETQYF. The DNA of the CDR3 is TGTGCCAGTAGGGGGAGGGGACAAGAGACCCAGTACTTC.

This chain connects TRBV7-2 to TRBJ1-2; weak D call: TRBD1 (5 bases). This CDR3 contains 14 residues. V lost 1 base, J lost 5 bases, and 11 bases lay in between. CDR1 and CDR2 (germline): SGHTA, FQGNSA. The CDR3 protein is CASSLVAREYGYTF. The CDR3 bases are TGTGCCAGCAGCTTAGTCGCCAGGGAATATGGCTACACCTTC.

The chain joins TRBV15 to TRBJ1-1; no firm D call. The CDR3 has 11 residues. Germline CDR1 is LNHNV and CDR2 is YYDKDF (reference sequence). V was cut by 0 bases and J by 7 bases, with 3 bases left in between. CDR3 sequence (DNA): TGTGCCACCAGCAGAGAGCGTGAAGCTTTCTTT. Its translation: CATSREREAFF. The whole variable domain, remainder taken from reference TRBV15 and TRBJ1-1, is DAMVIQNPRYQVTQFGKPVTLSCSQTLNHNVMYWYQQKSSQAPKLLFHYYDKDFNNEADTPDNFQSRRPNTSFCFLDIRSPGLGDTAMYLCATSREREAFFGQGTRLTVV.

The chain combines TRBV6-6 with TRBJ1-1; tentative D call: TRBD1 (5 bases). Germline V CDR1 and CDR2: MNHNY, SVGAGI (reference sequence). The CDR3 totals 12 residues. CDR3 sequence (DNA): TGTGCTACAGGCAGACCGAACACTGAAGCTTTCTTT. Translation: CATGRPNTEAFF.

This clone has a handful of counts. The chain employs TRBV6-5 and TRBJ2-5; 11 nucleotides line up with TRBD1. Germline V gives CDR1 MNHEY, CDR2 SVGAGI. CDR3 size: 15 residues. J was trimmed by 4 bases and V by 0 bases; bases with no gene match: 1. DNA for the CDR3: TGTGCCAGCAGTTACTCAGGGACAGGGGGAGAGACCCAGTACTTC. It yields the protein CASSYSGTGGETQYF.

The chain combines TRBV7-9 with TRBJ2-7; TRBD1 agrees at 10 bases. There are 15 residues in the CDR3. The V and J ends lost 5 bases and 2 bases, in that order; junction bases with no gene match: 6. The germline gives CDR1 SEHNR, CDR2 FQNEAQ (reference sequence). CDR3 coding DNA: TGTGCCAGCAGCCTCCGGGGACAGGGGACCTACGAGCAGTACTTC. Translation: CASSLRGQGTYEQYF.

The gene calls are TRBV5-1 and TRBJ2-6; D remains unclear. The germline CDR1 and CDR2 sequences are SGHRS and YFSETQ. CDR3 length: 17 residues. V gave up 0 bases and J gave up 1 base, with 11 bases separating them. The CDR3 loop is CASSLVSVTSGANVLTF. DNA for the CDR3: TGCGCCAGCAGCTTGGTTTCTGTTACTTCTGGGGCCAACGTCCTGACTTTC.

The chain links TRBV2 to TRBJ2-4; 7 bases match TRBD2. CDR3 length equals 15 residues. Unmatched junction bases numbered 13, after V lost 5 bases and J lost 9 bases. Germline CDR1 is SNHLY and CDR2 is FYNNEI. CDR3 sequence reads: CASSLGGDRGSIQYF. Written as DNA, the CDR3 is TGTGCCAGCAGTTTGGGGGGGGACCGCGGGAGCATTCAGTACTTC. The whole variable domain, remainder taken from reference TRBV2 and TRBJ2-4, is EPEVTQTPSHQVTQMGQEVILRCVPISNHLYFYWYRQILGQKVEFLVSFYNNEISEKSEIFDDQFSVERPDGSNFTLKIRSTKLEDSAMYFCASSLGGDRGSIQYFGAGTRLSVL.

The V gene is TRBV9, the J gene TRBJ2-3; 8 bases align to TRBD1. Germline CDR1 is SGDLS and CDR2 is YYNGEE. This CDR3 comprises 16 residues. V lost 0 bases to trimming and J lost 5 bases; unmatched junction nucleotides: 8. The CDR3 reads CASSVAQGGIGDTQYF. In DNA, the CDR3 is TGTGCCAGCAGCGTAGCACAGGGGGGAATCGGAGATACGCAGTATTTT.

This clone has a handful of counts. The chain combines TRBV2 with TRBJ2-7; 7 nucleotides align to TRBD2. This CDR3 region has 13 residues. J was trimmed by 7 bases and V by 4 bases; bases with no gene match: 7. Germline V CDR1 and CDR2: SNHLY, FYNNEI. CDR3 sequence: CASSVHSGREQYF. The CDR3 nucleotides are TGTGCCAGCAGTGTACACTCCGGGAGGGAGCAGTACTTC.

This clone was seen a few times. The J gene is TRBJ2-5, the V gene TRBV9, with 7 bases identical to TRBD2. CDR3 length equals 15 residues. The V gene's germline CDR1 is SGDLS and CDR2 YYNGEE. Losses at the gene ends were 0 bases for V and 2 bases for J; bases not matched to a gene: 4. The CDR3 nucleotides read TGTGCCAGCAGCGTAGCGGGGGGTGCGCAAGAGACCCAGTACTTC. The encoded protein is CASSVAGGAQETQYF.

This clone was seen more than once but under ten times. The chain is built from TRBV7-2 and TRBJ2-3; D might be TRBD2 (5 bases). CDR3 length: 13 residues. The germline gives CDR1 SGHTA, CDR2 FQGNSA. Trimming left V 0 bases short and J 8 bases short, with 9 bases between. The CDR3 reads CASSLARASTQYF. The CDR3 nucleotides read TGTGCCAGCAGCTTAGCGCGGGCTAGTACGCAGTATTTT.

This clone has only a few counts. This chain links TRBV29-1 with TRBJ2-1, with TRBD2 identical over 7 bases. Germline V gene lookup returns CDR1 SQVTM and CDR2 ANQGSEA. The CDR3 totals 13 residues. The V and J ends lost 5 bases and 10 bases, in that order; junction bases with no gene match: 11. In DNA, the CDR3 is TGCAGCGTTAGGTCAGGGACTATTCGCGAGCAGTTCTTC. This translates into CSVRSGTIREQFF.

The chain links TRBV21-1 to TRBJ1-2; the table names TRBD1, a call not compared with the DNA. TRBV21-1 is a listed pseudogene. This CDR3 region has 13 residues. CDR3 sequence: CASRQLRAYGYTF. As DNA, the CDR3 is TGTGCCAGCAGACAGCTCAGGGCCTATGGCTACACCTTC.

This clone was found a few times. The chain couples TRBV7-9 to TRBJ1-5, with 8 bases matching TRBD1. The CDR3 extends over 14 amino acids. The junction had 9 bases not matched to a gene; V was cut back by 4 bases and J by 10 bases. Germline V gives CDR1 SEHNR, CDR2 FQNEAQ (reference sequence). CDR3 DNA sequence: TGTGCCAGCAGCTCCGACAGGGGAGGAGGACCCCAGCATTTT. Its translation is CASSSDRGGGPQHF.

The chain has TRBV18 and TRBJ2-5, with D uncertain. CDR1 and CDR2 from the germline V gene are KGHSH and LQKENI. The CDR3 consists of 15 residues. V lost 0 bases to trimming and J lost 1 base, with 9 bases between them. The CDR3 nucleotides are TGTGCCAGCTCACCACCGGCACAGCTCCAAGAGACCCAGTACTTC. As protein: CASSPPAQLQETQYF.

This chain joins TRBV27 and TRBJ1-5, with D uncertain. Looked up from germline, CDR1 is MNHEY and CDR2 is SMNVEV (reference sequence). This CDR3 is 12 amino acids long. Trimming removed 4 bases at V and 5 bases at J, with 6 bases between. The CDR3 DNA follows: TGTGCCAGCAGTTCCGGGGATCAGCCCCAGCATTTT. Residues: CASSSGDQPQHF.

The V gene is TRBV5-4, the J gene TRBJ1-2; no clear D. Germline CDR1 is SGHNT and CDR2 is YYREEE (reference sequence). The CDR3 extends over 12 amino acids. Trimming left V 4 bases short and J 4 bases short, with 8 bases between. CDR3 nucleotide sequence: TGTGCCAGCAGCCAAGACACCTATGGCTACACCTTC. It translates to CASSQDTYGYTF.

The chain combines TRBV9 with TRBJ1-1, with a possible D match to TRBD1 (5 bases). Germline assignment: CDR1 SGDLS and CDR2 YYNGEE. The CDR3 runs to 15 residues. The V end lost 0 bases, the J end lost 1 base, and 10 bases lay between the germline ends. The CDR3 DNA reads as TGTGCCAGCAGCGTAGACCCGGGGGGGAACACTGAAGCTTTCTTT. Its translation: CASSVDPGGNTEAFF.

The chain is built from TRBV7-6 and TRBJ2-5; possible D gene TRBD2, 5 bases. V was trimmed by 5 bases and J by 5 bases, leaving 12 bases between them. Germline V gene data show CDR1 as SGHVS and CDR2 as FNYEAQ. The CDR3 has 13 amino acids. CDR3 residues: CASSTREMETQYF. DNA for the CDR3: TGTGCCAGCAGCACGAGGGAGATGGAGACCCAGTACTTC.

There are a few counts of this clone. The rearrangement uses TRBV5-1 and TRBJ2-5; D is perhaps TRBD2 (6 bases). With 0 bases removed from V and 5 bases from J, the gap between germline ends came to 11 bases. The CDR3 sequence is 14 residues long. CDR1 is SGHRS, CDR2 YFSETQ, per germline. The CDR3: CASSLAQEGETQYF. As DNA, the CDR3 is TGCGCCAGCAGCTTGGCCCAGGAGGGGGAGACCCAGTACTTC. Drawing the rest from reference TRBV5-1 and TRBJ2-5, the complete variable domain is KAGVTQTPRYLIKTRGQQVTLSCSPISGHRSVSWYQQTPGQGLQFLFEYFSETQRNKGNFPGRFSGRQFSNSRSEMNVSTLELGDSALYLCASSLAQEGETQYFGPGTRLLVL.

V is TRBV5-1 and J is TRBJ2-5; D might be TRBD1 (8 bases). The CDR3 is 15 amino acids. Germline CDR1 and CDR2: SGHRS and YFSETQ. V lost 4 bases, J lost 4 bases, and 17 bases lay in between. The DNA for the CDR3 is TGCGCCAGCAGCGAACGGACAGGGAGGGTAGAGACCCAGTACTTC. This sequence encodes CASSERTGRVETQYF.

This clone has more than one count but fewer than ten. The chain employs TRBV7-9 and TRBJ1-2, with D possibly TRBD1 on 6 matching bases. Per the germline V gene, CDR1 is SEHNR and CDR2 is FQNEAQ (reference sequence). This CDR3 region has 15 residues. V shed 5 bases and J shed 2 bases, with 15 bases lying between them. The CDR3 DNA reads as TGTGCCAGCAGCCCTGGGGGGGGCCTCAACTATGGCTACACCTTC. It translates to CASSPGGGLNYGYTF.

The chain carries TRBV18 and TRBJ1-1; D uncertain. The CDR3 runs to 15 residues. With 2 bases removed from V and 3 bases from J, the gap between germline ends came to 13 bases. Germline V gene data show CDR1 as KGHSH and CDR2 as LQKENI. CDR3 loop: CASSPERSRHTEAFF. CDR3 DNA sequence: TGTGCCAGCTCACCAGAAAGATCGCGGCACACTGAAGCTTTCTTT.

V usage is TRBV29-1 and J usage is TRBJ1-5; D possibly corresponds to TRBD1 (5 bases). Germline V lookup: CDR1 SQVTM, CDR2 ANQGSEA. The CDR3 runs to 15 residues. Trimming shortened V by 6 bases and J by 5 bases, and 20 bases separated the two germline ends. In DNA form, the CDR3 reads TGCAGCGTACAGGTGACACAAGGTCTTCATCAGCCCCAGCATTTT. It translates to CSVQVTQGLHQPQHF.

This clone was counted a few times. The CDR3 here is CASSRRWTGPYEQYF. The CDR3 region has the DNA TGTGCCAGCAGTCGCCGGTGGACAGGGCCCTACGAGCAGTACTTC. The chain couples TRBV6-5 to TRBJ2-7, with 8 bases matching TRBD1. V was clipped by 5 bases and J by 2 bases; unmatched bases: 8. In germline, CDR1 is MNHEY, CDR2 SVGAGI. The CDR3 is 15 residues long.